This T cell receptor (beta chain) comes out of a study of shared clonotypes between healthy human individuals. CDR1 and CDR2 from the germline V gene are SNHLY and FYNNEI. The CDR3 is 14 amino acids. V was pared by 6 bases and J by 5 bases, with 14 bases between. As originally analysed: Junction-only immunoSEQ data arrived without quality scores, meaning filtering differed. Only in-frame clones appear in the TCRdb table, and some are missing; sequencing was by immunoSEQ multiplex PCR. Clone size and V and J calls were adopted from that table, with D and trimming inferred from the DNA. The sample comprises 2.3 million or so clones, over 90% of which are singletons, and about 0.41% rests with the top ten. As for this clone: Its specificity is unknown.

Study-wide results and caveats: What limited the represented genetic and exposure-history diversity was the small number of donors. Lower generation probabilities were found for non-shared clonotypes than for those shared by all four donors. Naive CD4 clonotype sharing across four donors was about 5%.

The sequence was collected from a man younger than 35 in good health. Some clones in this sample may be carry-over from other donors' samples. Sequenced material: naive CD4+ T cells from PBMCs. Sample subset: CD45RA+ positively selected. The chain carries TRBV2 and TRBJ2-1; the D gene could be TRBD1 or TRBD2 (5 bases each). The CDR3 is CASRGPSRDNEQFF. The CDR3 DNA reads TGTGCCAGCAGGGGGCCTAGCAGGGACAATGAGCAGTTCTTC.